This is a list of T cell receptor beta chains from one sample in a study of blood T cells in healthy people across ages. TCRdb itself ran the 5' RACE reads through MiXCR, one entry per CDR3 protein. This sample has 1.5 million to 2 million distinct CDR3 sequences, with roughly 32% found just once. Sequenced input: blood. These receptors all come from a woman aged 30 to 39 in good health. CDR3s include the opening cysteine and the closing phenylalanine or tryptophan. D genes are given only for firm matches. Clone size appears in some rows only: once, few, many, or a class for an expanded clone.

TRBV30	TRBJ2-3	-	TRBD2	TGTGCCTGGAGCCCCGGGACTAGCACAACAGATACGCAGTATTTT	CAWSPGTSTTDTQYF
TRBV12-5	TRBJ1-2	few	-	TGTGCTAGTGGTACCCGGGGACAAACTCCCTCTAACTATGGCTACACCTTC	CASGTRGQTPSNYGYTF
TRBV9	TRBJ2-1	-	-	TGTGCCAGCAGCGTAGAGGAGTGGACCTCCGACTCCTACAATGAGCAGTTCTTC	CASSVEEWTSDSYNEQFF
TRBV7-9	TRBJ2-3	-	-	TGTGCCAGCAGATTAGTGGTTTTGGCCAGCACAGATACGCAGTATTTT	CASRLVVLASTDTQYF
TRBV7-2	TRBJ2-5	few	-	TGTGCCAGCAGCTCCGGAGGGGCAAAAGAGACCCAGTACTTC	CASSSGGAKETQYF
TRBV5-1	TRBJ2-7	many	TRBD1	TGTGCCAGCAGCTCCGGGACAGCCAGCTACGAGCAGTACTTC	CASSSGTASYEQYF
TRBV12-3/TRBV12-4	TRBJ2-7	many	-	TGTGCCAGCAGTTTCGACCGAGCCTACGAGCAGTACTTC	CASSFDRAYEQYF
TRBV6-5	TRBJ2-1	few	-	TGTGCCAGCAGTTACGCCCCCATGGGACAAAGACTTAACAATGAGCAGTTCTTC	CASSYAPMGQRLNNEQFF
TRBV3-1	TRBJ2-4	many	-	TGTGCCACCGGAACCTTAGAAGGCATTCAGTACTTC	CATGTLEGIQYF
TRBV6-6	TRBJ2-7	-	TRBD1	TGTGCCAGCGGGGGACAGGCGGGGGAGCAGTACTTC	CASGGQAGEQYF
TRBV6-5	TRBJ1-2	-	-	TGTGCCAGCAGTTACCGAGGACAATATGGCTACACCTTC	CASSYRGQYGYTF
TRBV5-5	TRBJ2-1	-	-	TGTGCCAGCAGCCACGATGGGTGGAATGAGCAGTTCTTC	CASSHDGWNEQFF
TRBV20-1	TRBJ1-2	-	TRBD1	TGCAGTGCTACACAGGGGAACTATGGCTACACCTTC	CSATQGNYGYTF
TRBV4-1	TRBJ2-5	-	-	TGCGCCAGCAGCCAAGGTAATGGTCGCGATTCGCAAGAGACCCAGTACTTC	CASSQGNGRDSQETQYF
TRBV5-1	TRBJ2-1	-	-	TGCGCCAGCAGCTTGAGATCCCTTGGTGATGAGCAGTTCTTC	CASSLRSLGDEQFF
TRBV20-1	TRBJ2-7	few	-	TGCAGTTACGCCGGGACCAACTCCTACGAGCAGTACTTC	CSYAGTNSYEQYF
TRBV12-3/TRBV12-4	TRBJ1-1	few	-	TGTGCCAGCAGTTTAGGGGGGCTGGGGGGAGCTTTCTTT	CASSLGGLGGAFF
TRBV24-1	TRBJ2-7	few	-	TGTGCCACCAGTGATCCCCTTACCTACGAGCAGTACTTC	CATSDPLTYEQYF
TRBV20-1	TRBJ1-5	-	TRBD1	TGCAGTGCCCCCACGGACAGGTCCCGTCAGCCCCAGCATTTT	CSAPTDRSRQPQHF
TRBV18	TRBJ2-2	-	-	TGTGCCAGCTCACCAGAGTACACCGGGGAGCTGTTTTTT	CASSPEYTGELFF
TRBV20-1	TRBJ2-5	once	TRBD2	TGCAGTGCTAGAGTGGACACTAGCGAATACGGGCAGTACTTC	CSARVDTSEYGQYF
TRBV5-6	TRBJ2-3	-	TRBD2	TGTGCCAGCAGCTTGACAGTTCTGACTAGCGGAAGAGTTATCACAGATACGCAGTATTTT	CASSLTVLTSGRVITDTQYF
TRBV6-5	TRBJ2-1	-	TRBD2	TGTGCCAGCAGTTACTCGCGCGGGGGATCCTACTATGAGCAGTTCTTC	CASSYSRGGSYYEQFF
TRBV3-1	TRBJ2-5	-	TRBD2	TGTGCCAGCAGCCTACCTAGCGGGGCCAACTCGGACCAAGAGACCCAGTACTTC	CASSLPSGANSDQETQYF
TRBV6-2/TRBV6-3	TRBJ1-5	-	-	TGTGCCAGCAGTTACTCGGTTCTTAGCAATCAGCCCCAGCATTTT	CASSYSVLSNQPQHF
TRBV7-9	TRBJ2-5	-	-	TGTGCCAGCAACTCGGGGATTGCGGAGACCCAGTACTTC	CASNSGIAETQYF
TRBV10-3	TRBJ2-7	many	TRBD1	TGTGCCATCAGCCGGGACAGGGACTACGAGCAGTACTTC	CAISRDRDYEQYF
TRBV15	TRBJ2-5	once	TRBD2	TGTGCCACCAGCATGACGGGACCACTAGCGGGGGGCCAAGAGACCCAGTACTTC	CATSMTGPLAGGQETQYF
TRBV4-2	TRBJ2-5	-	-	TGTGCCAGCAGCCAAGTTAAGGGGACTGGCCAGACCCAGTACTTC	CASSQVKGTGQTQYF
TRBV18	TRBJ2-7	few	-	TGTGCCAGCTCACCGGTCCGGGGATTTTCTTACGAGCAGTACTTC	CASSPVRGFSYEQYF
TRBV10-3	TRBJ1-5	-	-	TGTGCCATCAGTGAAGACGGGGGAAATCAGCCCCAGCATTTT	CAISEDGGNQPQHF
TRBV5-1	TRBJ2-5	few	-	TGCGCCAGCAGCTTGGCGGGGGGCACCCTTCAAAAGACCCAGTACTTC	CASSLAGGTLQKTQYF
TRBV27	TRBJ2-6	once	-	TGTGCCAGCAGTGGAGGACCTGGTGTGGCCAACGTCCTGACTTTC	CASSGGPGVANVLTF
TRBV19	TRBJ2-1	-	TRBD1	TGTGCCAGTAGTCGATCTTCCGGGACAGGGACCTACAATGAGCAGTTCTTC	CASSRSSGTGTYNEQFF
TRBV5-5	TRBJ2-1	-	TRBD2	TGTGCCAGCAGTCCACGGACTAGCGCTTACAATGAGCAGTTCTTC	CASSPRTSAYNEQFF
TRBV20-1	TRBJ2-7	-	-	TGCAGTGCTAGAGAGACTGTCAGCTCCTACAATGAGCAGTACTTC	CSARETVSSYNEQYF
TRBV6-2/TRBV6-3	TRBJ2-3	few	-	TGTGCCAGCACTTCGAGGGGGGATACGCAGTATTTT	CASTSRGDTQYF
TRBV6-1	TRBJ2-1	-	TRBD2	TGTGCCAGCAGTCCCTCTCGCGGGAGAGCTTCTGAGTGGGACAATGAGCAGTTCTTC	CASSPSRGRASEWDNEQFF
TRBV12-3/TRBV12-4	TRBJ2-4	-	-	TGTGCCAGCAGCCAGGACAGCGGCGGACAGTACTTC	CASSQDSGGQYF
TRBV4-1	TRBJ2-5	few	-	TGCGCCAGCAGCCAAGATCGGGGACCTGGTATGGAGACCCAGTACTTC	CASSQDRGPGMETQYF